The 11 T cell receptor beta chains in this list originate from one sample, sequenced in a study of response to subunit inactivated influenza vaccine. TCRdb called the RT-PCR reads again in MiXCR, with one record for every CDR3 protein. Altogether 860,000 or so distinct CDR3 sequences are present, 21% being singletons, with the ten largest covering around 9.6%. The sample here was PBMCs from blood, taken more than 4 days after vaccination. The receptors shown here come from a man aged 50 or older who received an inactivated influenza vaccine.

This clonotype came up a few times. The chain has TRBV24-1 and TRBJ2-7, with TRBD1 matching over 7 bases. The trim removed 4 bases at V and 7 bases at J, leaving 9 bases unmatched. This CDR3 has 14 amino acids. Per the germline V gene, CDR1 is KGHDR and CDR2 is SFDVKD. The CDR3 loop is CATSDPDRPREQYF. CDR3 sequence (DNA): TGTGCCACCAGTGACCCGGACAGGCCGAGGGAGCAGTACTTC.

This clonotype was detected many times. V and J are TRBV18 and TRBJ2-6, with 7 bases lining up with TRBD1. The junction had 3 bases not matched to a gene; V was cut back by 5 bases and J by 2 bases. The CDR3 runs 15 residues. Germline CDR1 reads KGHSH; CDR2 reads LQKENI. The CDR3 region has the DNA TGTGCCAGCTCAAACGACAGGGCTGGGGCCAACGTCCTGACTTTC. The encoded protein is CASSNDRAGANVLTF.

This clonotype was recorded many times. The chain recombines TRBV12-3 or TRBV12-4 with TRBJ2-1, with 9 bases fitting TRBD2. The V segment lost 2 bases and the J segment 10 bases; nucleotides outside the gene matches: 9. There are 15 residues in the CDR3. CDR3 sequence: CASSLRGGGAGEQFF. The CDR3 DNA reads TGTGCCAGCAGTTTACGCGGGGGGGGTGCTGGGGAGCAGTTCTTC.

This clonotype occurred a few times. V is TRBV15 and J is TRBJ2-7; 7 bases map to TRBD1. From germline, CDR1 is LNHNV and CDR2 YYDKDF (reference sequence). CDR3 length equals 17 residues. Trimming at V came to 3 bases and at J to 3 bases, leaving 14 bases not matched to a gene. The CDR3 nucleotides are TGTGCCACCAGCAGCTCCAGACGGGACAGACCCTTCTACGAGCAGTACTTC. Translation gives CATSSSRRDRPFYEQYF.

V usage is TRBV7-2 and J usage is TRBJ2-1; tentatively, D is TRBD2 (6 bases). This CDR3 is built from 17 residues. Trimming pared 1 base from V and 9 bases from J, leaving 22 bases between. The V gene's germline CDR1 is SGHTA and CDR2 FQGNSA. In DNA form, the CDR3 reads TGTGCCAGCAGCTTAGTGGGGGGACCGATTCCTACAATTGAGCAGTTCTTC. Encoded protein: CASSLVGGPIPTIEQFF.

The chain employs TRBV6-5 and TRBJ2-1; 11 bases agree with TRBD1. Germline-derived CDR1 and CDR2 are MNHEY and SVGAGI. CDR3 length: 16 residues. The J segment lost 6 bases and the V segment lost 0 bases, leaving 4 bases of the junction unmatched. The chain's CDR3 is CASSYSKDRGLNEQFF. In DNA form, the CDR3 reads TGTGCCAGCAGTTACTCTAAGGACAGGGGGCTCAATGAGCAGTTCTTC.

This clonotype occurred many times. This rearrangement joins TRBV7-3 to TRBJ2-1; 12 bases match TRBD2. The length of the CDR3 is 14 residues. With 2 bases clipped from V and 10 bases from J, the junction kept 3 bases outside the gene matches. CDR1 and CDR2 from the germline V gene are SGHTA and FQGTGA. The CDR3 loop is CASSLLGLAGEQFF. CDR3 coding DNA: TGTGCCAGCAGCTTACTCGGACTAGCGGGAGAGCAGTTCTTC.

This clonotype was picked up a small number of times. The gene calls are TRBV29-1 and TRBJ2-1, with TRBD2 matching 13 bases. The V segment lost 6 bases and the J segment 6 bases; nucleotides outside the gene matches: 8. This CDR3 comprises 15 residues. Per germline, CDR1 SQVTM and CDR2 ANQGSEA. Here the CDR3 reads CSVRLGLAGSNEQFF. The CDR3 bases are TGCAGCGTGAGATTGGGACTAGCGGGAAGCAATGAGCAGTTCTTC.

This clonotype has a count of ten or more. CDR3 loop: CSARVATGTDTQYF. The CDR3 region has the DNA TGCAGTGCTAGAGTTGCGACGGGCACAGATACGCAGTATTTT. The V gene is TRBV20-1, the J gene TRBJ2-3; D is ambiguous. Looked up from germline, CDR1 is DFQATT and CDR2 is SNEGSKA (reference sequence). This CDR3 is built from 14 residues. With 1 base removed from V and 1 base from J, the gap between germline ends came to 9 bases.

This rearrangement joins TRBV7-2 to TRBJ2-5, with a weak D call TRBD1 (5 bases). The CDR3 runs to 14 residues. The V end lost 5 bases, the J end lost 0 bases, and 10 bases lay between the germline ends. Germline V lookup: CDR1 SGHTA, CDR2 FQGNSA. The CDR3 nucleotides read TGTGCCAGCAGCATGCGACAGTACCAAGAGACCCAGTACTTC. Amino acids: CASSMRQYQETQYF.

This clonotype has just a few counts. The CDR3 spells CASSSWDRGSNQPQHF. CDR3 nucleotide sequence: TGTGCCAGCAGTTCCTGGGACAGGGGCTCCAATCAGCCCCAGCATTTT. The V and J genes are TRBV6-5 and TRBJ1-5; 10 bases match TRBD1. This CDR3 spans 16 amino acids. From germline, CDR1 is MNHEY and CDR2 SVGAGI. The junction had 6 bases not matched to a gene; V was cut back by 4 bases and J by 3 bases.